This entry concerns a single T cell receptor (beta chain). Unique molecular identifiers were incorporated into the prepared TCRbeta library. TCRdb reanalysed the PCR reads using MiXCR and keeps one entry per CDR3 protein. The table has about 400,000 distinct CDR3 sequences, roughly 22% seen once; the top ten hold 3.8%. The data are from a study of T-cell reconstitution after alpha-beta-depleted transplantation in children. The CDR3 runs to 16 residues. V dropped 1 base and J dropped 0 bases, with 10 bases sitting between them. The germline CDR1 and CDR2 sequences are SGHRS and YFSETQ. The clonotype originates from a human donor who donated a stem cell graft to a child with acute myeloid leukemia. The rearrangement joins TRBV5-1 to TRBJ2-2; no definite D call. Material: PBMCs from the stem cell graft donor, obtained from the stem cell graft. CDR3 sequence (DNA): TGCGCCAGCAGCTTGTTCAGACATGCGAACACCGGGGAGCTGTTTTTT. Translated, it gives CASSLFRHANTGELFF.